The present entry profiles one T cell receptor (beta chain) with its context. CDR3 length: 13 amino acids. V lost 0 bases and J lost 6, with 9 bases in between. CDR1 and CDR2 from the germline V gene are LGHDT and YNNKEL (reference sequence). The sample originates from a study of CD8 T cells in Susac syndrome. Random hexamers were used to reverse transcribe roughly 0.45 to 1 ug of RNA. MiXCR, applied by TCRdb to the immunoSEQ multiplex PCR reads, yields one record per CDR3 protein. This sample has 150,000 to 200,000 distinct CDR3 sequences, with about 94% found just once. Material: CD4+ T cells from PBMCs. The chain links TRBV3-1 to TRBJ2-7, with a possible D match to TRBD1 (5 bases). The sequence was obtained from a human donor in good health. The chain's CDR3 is CASSQDRQSEQYF. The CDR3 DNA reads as TGTGCCAGCAGCCAAGATCGACAGAGCGAGCAGTACTTC.